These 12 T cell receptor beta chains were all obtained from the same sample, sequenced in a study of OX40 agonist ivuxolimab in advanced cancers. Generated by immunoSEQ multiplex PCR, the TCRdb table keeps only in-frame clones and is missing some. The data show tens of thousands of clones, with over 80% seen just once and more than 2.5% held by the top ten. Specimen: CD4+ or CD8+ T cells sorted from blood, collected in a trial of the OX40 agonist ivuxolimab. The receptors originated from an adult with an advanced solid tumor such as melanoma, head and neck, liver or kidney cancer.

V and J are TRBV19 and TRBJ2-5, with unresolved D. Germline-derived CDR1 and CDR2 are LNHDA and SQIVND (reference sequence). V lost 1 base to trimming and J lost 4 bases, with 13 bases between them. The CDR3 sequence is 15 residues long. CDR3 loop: CASSIVGSLGETQYF. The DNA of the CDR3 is TGTGCCAGTAGTATAGTTGGTAGCCTGGGAGAGACCCAGTACTTC.

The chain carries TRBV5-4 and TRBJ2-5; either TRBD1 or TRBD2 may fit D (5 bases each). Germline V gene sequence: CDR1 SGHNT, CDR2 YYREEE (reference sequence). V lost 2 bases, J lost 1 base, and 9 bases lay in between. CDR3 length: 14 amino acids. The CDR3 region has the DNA TGTGCCAGCAGCTTTGAGGGGCCCCAAGAGACCCAGTACTTC. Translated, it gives CASSFEGPQETQYF.

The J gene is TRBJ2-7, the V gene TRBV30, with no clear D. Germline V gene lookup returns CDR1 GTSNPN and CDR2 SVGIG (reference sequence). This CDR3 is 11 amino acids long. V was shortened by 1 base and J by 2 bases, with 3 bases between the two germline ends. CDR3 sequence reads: CAWSAAYEQYF. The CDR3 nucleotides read TGTGCCTGGAGTGCTGCCTACGAGCAGTACTTC.

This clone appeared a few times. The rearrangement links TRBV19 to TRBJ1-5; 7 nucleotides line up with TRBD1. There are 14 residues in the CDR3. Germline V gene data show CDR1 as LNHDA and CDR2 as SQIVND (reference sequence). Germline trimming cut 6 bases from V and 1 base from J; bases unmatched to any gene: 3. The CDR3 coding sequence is TGTGCCAGTAGGGGACAGATCAGCAATCAGCCCCAGCATTTT. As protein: CASRGQISNQPQHF.

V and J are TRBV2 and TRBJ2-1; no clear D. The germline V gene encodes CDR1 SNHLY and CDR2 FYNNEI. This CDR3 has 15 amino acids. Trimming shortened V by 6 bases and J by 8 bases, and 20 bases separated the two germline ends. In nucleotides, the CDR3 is TGTGCCAGCAGAAGCCGTTGGCGATTGACCGATGAGCAGTTCTTC. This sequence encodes CASRSRWRLTDEQFF.

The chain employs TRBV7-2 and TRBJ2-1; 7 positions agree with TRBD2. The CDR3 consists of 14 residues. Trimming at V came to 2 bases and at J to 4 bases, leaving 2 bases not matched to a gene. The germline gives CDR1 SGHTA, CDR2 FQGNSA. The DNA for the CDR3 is TGTGCCAGCAGCTTACGCGGGGGATACAATGAGCAGTTCTTC. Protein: CASSLRGGYNEQFF. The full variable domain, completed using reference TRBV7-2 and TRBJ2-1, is GAGVSQSPSNKVTEKGKDVELRCDPISGHTALYWYRQSLGQGLEFLIYFQGNSAPDKSGLPSDRFSAERTGGSVSTLTIQRTQQEDSAVYLCASSLRGGYNEQFFGPGTRLTVL.

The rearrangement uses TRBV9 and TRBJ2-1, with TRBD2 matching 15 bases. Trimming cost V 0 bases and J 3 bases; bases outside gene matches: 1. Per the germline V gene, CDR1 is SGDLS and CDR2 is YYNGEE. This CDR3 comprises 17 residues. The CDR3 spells CASSVGTSGRVYNEQFF. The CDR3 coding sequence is TGTGCCAGCAGCGTAGGGACTAGCGGGAGGGTCTACAATGAGCAGTTCTTC.

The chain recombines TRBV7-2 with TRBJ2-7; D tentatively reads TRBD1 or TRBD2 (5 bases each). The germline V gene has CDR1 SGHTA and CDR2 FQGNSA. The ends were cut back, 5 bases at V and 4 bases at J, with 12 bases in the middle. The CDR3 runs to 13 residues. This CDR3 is CASSLGRSYEQYF. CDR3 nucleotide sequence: TGTGCCAGCAGCCTGGGACGGTCATACGAGCAGTACTTC.

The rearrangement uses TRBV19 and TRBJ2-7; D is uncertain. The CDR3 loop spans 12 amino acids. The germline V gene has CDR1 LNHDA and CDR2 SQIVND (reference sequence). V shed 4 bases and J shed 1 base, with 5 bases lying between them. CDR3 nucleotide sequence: TGTGCCAGTAGTAGCGTATCCTACGAGCAGTACTTC. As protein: CASSSVSYEQYF.

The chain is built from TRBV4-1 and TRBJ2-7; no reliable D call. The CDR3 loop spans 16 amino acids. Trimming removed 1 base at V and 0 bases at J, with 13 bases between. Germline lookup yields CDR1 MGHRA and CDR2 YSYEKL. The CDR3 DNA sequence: TGCGCCAGCAGCCAAGTTTTGGGCCAGGTCTCCTACGAGCAGTACTTC. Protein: CASSQVLGQVSYEQYF.

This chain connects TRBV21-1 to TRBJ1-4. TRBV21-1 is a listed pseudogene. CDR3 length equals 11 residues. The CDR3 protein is CASSIGEKLFF. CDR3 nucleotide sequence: TGTGCCAGCAGCATCGGCGAAAAACTGTTTTTT.

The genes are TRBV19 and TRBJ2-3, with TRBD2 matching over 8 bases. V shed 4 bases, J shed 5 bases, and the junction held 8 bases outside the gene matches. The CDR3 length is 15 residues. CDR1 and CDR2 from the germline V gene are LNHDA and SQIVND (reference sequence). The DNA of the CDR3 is TGTGCCAGTAGTAAATCGGGGGGGCCTGGAGATACGCAGTATTTT. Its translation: CASSKSGGPGDTQYF.